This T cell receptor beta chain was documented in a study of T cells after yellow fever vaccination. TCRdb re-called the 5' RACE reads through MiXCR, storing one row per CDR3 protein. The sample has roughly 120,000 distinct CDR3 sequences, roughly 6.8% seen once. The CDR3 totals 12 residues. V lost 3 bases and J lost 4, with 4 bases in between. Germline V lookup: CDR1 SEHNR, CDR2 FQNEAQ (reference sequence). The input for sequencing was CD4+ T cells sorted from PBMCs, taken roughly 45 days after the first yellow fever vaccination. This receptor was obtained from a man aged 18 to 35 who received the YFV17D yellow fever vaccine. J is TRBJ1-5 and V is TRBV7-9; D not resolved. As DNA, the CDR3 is TGTGCCAGCAGCTTGATGAATCAGCCCCAGCATTTT. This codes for CASSLMNQPQHF.